This is a list of T cell receptor beta chains from one sample in a study of blood T cell repertoires in COVID-19. Produced via immunoSEQ multiplex PCR; TCRdb's table is partial and in-frame only. In the table there are about 24,000 clones, roughly nine tenths of which are singletons. Material for sequencing was peripheral blood. Receptor source: a woman between 70 and 85 years old with active COVID-19. The conserved cysteine and the conserved F or W are not part of the CDR3 here. Fields, in order: clone size, V gene, J gene, CDR3 protein. Clone size, where shown, is once, few, many, or a class for clones that have expanded.

abundance: -
v_gene: TRBV9
j_gene: TRBJ2-7
CDR3aa: ASSVAAGTGGYEQY

abundance: -
v_gene: TRBV5-1
j_gene: TRBJ2-5
CDR3aa: ASSLEGQGETQY

abundance: -
v_gene: TRBV7-2
j_gene: TRBJ1-1
CDR3aa: ASSPNPGMNTEAF

abundance: -
v_gene: TRBV4-2
j_gene: TRBJ2-5
CDR3aa: ASSQDLPLQETQY

abundance: few
v_gene: TRBV14
j_gene: TRBJ2-3
CDR3aa: ASTPFAGDTQY

abundance: -
v_gene: TRBV24-1
j_gene: TRBJ1-6
CDR3aa: ATSDFRPSETGGCNSPLH

abundance: -
v_gene: TRBV5-1
j_gene: TRBJ2-3
CDR3aa: ASSLSGGSTDTQY

abundance: -
v_gene: TRBV5-4
j_gene: TRBJ2-3
CDR3aa: ASSYRRVLPDTQY

abundance: -
v_gene: TRBV5-5
j_gene: TRBJ2-3
CDR3aa: ASSSPTGRGDTQY

abundance: -
v_gene: TRBV18
j_gene: TRBJ1-2
CDR3aa: ASSPLDGPKSGYT

abundance: -
v_gene: TRBV18
j_gene: TRBJ2-5
CDR3aa: ASSPPAGIETQY

abundance: -
v_gene: TRBV5-4
j_gene: TRBJ1-3
CDR3aa: ASSLVVLRGNTIY

abundance: once
v_gene: TRBV20-1
j_gene: TRBJ2-5
CDR3aa: SGSGEETQY

abundance: once
v_gene: TRBV6-5
j_gene: TRBJ2-7
CDR3aa: ASTSGKSSYEQY

abundance: -
v_gene: TRBV6-2/TRBV6-3
j_gene: TRBJ1-1
CDR3aa: ASSWDSLNTEAF

abundance: -
v_gene: TRBV9
j_gene: TRBJ2-2
CDR3aa: ASSVARAQVGELF

abundance: -
v_gene: TRBV2
j_gene: TRBJ2-4
CDR3aa: ASSAGGGAAKNIQY

abundance: few
v_gene: TRBV21-1
j_gene: TRBJ1-2
CDR3aa: ASSKAKTGYGYT

abundance: few
v_gene: TRBV23-1
j_gene: TRBJ1-2
CDR3aa: AIVGGVGCSYGYT

abundance: -
v_gene: TRBV7-2
j_gene: TRBJ1-2
CDR3aa: ASSFYPDRGNGYT

abundance: -
v_gene: TRBV7-2
j_gene: TRBJ2-3
CDR3aa: ASSLWGSGTDTQY

abundance: -
v_gene: TRBV28
j_gene: TRBJ1-2
CDR3aa: ASSSMDRVYGYT

abundance: -
v_gene: TRBV9
j_gene: TRBJ2-3
CDR3aa: ASSVGASGGADTQY

abundance: few
v_gene: TRBV6-5
j_gene: TRBJ1-5
CDR3aa: ASRATGYNQPQH

abundance: -
v_gene: TRBV6-2/TRBV6-3
j_gene: TRBJ2-2
CDR3aa: ASSSNRVNTGELF

abundance: -
v_gene: TRBV6-5
j_gene: TRBJ2-2
CDR3aa: ASSSGTGNGGELF

abundance: once
v_gene: TRBV4-2
j_gene: TRBJ2-1
CDR3aa: ASSLGGGDYNEQF

abundance: -
v_gene: TRBV10-3
j_gene: TRBJ2-1
CDR3aa: AISESSISEQF

abundance: -
v_gene: TRBV5-1
j_gene: TRBJ1-2
CDR3aa: ASSLGDRGVHGYT

abundance: -
v_gene: TRBV4-2
j_gene: TRBJ2-5
CDR3aa: ASSQGLEETQY

abundance: -
v_gene: TRBV11-3
j_gene: TRBJ2-5
CDR3aa: ASSRTGGVQETQY

abundance: -
v_gene: TRBV7-3
j_gene: TRBJ2-7
CDR3aa: ASSPAGGDEQY

abundance: once
v_gene: TRBV5-4
j_gene: TRBJ2-4
CDR3aa: ASSVDTGGIQY

abundance: -
v_gene: TRBV7-9
j_gene: TRBJ2-7
CDR3aa: ASSSDLAGVYEQY

abundance: once
v_gene: TRBV19
j_gene: TRBJ2-4
CDR3aa: ASSTGPRLHLINIQY

abundance: -
v_gene: TRBV5-5
j_gene: TRBJ1-2
CDR3aa: ASSADTYYGYT

abundance: -
v_gene: TRBV19
j_gene: TRBJ2-1
CDR3aa: ASSPLAVPYNEQF